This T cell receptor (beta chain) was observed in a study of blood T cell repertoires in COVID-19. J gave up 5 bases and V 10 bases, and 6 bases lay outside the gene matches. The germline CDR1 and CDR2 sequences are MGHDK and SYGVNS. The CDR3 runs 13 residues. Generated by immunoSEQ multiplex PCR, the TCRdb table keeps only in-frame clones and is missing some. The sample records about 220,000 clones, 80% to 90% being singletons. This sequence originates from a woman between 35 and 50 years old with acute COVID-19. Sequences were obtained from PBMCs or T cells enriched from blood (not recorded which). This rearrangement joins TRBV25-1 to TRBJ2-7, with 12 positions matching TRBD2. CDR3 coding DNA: TGTGCCACCAAACTAGCGGGGGGTCACGAGCAGTACTTC. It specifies CATKLAGGHEQYF.